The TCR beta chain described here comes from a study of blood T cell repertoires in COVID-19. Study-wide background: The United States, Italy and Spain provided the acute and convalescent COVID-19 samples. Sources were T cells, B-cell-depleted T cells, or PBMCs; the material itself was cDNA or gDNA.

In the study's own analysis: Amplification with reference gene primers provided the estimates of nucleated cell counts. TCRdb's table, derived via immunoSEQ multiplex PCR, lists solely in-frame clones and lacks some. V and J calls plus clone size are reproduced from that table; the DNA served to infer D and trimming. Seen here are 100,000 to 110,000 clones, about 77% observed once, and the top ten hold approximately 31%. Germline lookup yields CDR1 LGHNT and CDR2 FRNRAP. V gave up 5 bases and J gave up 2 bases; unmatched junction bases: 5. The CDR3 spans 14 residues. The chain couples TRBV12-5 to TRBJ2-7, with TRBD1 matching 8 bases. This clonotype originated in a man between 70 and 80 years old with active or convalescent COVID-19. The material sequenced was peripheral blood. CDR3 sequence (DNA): TGTGCTAGTGGTAAGGCAGGGGGCCCCTACGAGCAGTACTTC. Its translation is CASGKAGGPYEQYF.